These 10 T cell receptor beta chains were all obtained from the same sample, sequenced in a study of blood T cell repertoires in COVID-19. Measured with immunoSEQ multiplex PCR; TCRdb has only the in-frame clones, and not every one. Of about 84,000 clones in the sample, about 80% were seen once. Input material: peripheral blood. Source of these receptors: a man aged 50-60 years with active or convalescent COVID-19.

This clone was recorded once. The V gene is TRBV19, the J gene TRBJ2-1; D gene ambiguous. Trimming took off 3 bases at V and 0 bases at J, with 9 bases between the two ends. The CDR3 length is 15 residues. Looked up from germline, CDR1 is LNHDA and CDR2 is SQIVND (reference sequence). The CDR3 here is CASSIYFTSYNEQFF. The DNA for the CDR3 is TGTGCCAGTAGTATTTACTTTACCTCCTACAATGAGCAGTTCTTC.

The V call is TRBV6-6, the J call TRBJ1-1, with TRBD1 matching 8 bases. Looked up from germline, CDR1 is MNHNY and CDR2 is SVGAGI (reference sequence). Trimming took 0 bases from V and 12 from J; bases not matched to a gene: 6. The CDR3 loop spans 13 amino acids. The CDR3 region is CASSYSNDRGSFF. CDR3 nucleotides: TGTGCCAGCAGTTACTCGAACGACAGGGGTTCTTTCTTT.

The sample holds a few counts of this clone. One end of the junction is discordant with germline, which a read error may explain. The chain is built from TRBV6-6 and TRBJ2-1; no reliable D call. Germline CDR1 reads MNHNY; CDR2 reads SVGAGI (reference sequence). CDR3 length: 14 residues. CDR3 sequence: CASRYSRVYNEQFF. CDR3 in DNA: TGTGCCAGCAGATACTCCCGGGTCTACAATGAGCAGTTCTTC.

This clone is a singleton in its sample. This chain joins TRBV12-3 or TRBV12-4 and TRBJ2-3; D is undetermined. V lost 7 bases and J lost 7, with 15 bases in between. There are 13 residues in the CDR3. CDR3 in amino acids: CASTPSPGYTQYF. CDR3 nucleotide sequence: TGTGCCAGCACCCCCTCCCCCGGTTATACGCAGTATTTT.

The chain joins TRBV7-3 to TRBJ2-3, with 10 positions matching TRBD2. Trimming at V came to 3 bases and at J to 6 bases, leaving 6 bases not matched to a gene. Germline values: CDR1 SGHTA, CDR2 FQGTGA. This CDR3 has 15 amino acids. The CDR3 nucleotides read TGTGCCAGCAGCTTTAGTCTGGGACTAGCGGATACGCAGTATTTT. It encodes CASSFSLGLADTQYF.

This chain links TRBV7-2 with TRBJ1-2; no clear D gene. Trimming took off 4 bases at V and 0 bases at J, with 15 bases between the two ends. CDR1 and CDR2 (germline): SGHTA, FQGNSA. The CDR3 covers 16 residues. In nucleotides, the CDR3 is TGTGCCAGCAGCTCACACCCCACAAGTGCTAACTATGGCTACACCTTC. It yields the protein CASSSHPTSANYGYTF. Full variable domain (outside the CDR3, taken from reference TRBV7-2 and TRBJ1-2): GAGVSQSPSNKVTEKGKDVELRCDPISGHTALYWYRQSLGQGLEFLIYFQGNSAPDKSGLPSDRFSAERTGGSVSTLTIQRTQQEDSAVYLCASSSHPTSANYGYTFGSGTRLTVV.

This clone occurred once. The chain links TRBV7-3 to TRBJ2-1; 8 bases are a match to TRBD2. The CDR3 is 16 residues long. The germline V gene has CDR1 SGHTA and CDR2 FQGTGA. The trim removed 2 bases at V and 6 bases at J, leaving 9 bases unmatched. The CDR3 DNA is TGTGCCAGCAGCTTAGGCGGGGGGTTAAGGGGCAATGAGCAGTTCTTC. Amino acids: CASSLGGGLRGNEQFF.

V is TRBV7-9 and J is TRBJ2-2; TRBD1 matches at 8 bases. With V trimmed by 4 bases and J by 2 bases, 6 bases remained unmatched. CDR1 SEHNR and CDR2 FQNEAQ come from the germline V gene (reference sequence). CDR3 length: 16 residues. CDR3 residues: CASSYGDRGNTGELFF. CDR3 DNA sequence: TGTGCCAGCAGCTATGGAGACAGGGGCAACACCGGGGAGCTGTTTTTT.

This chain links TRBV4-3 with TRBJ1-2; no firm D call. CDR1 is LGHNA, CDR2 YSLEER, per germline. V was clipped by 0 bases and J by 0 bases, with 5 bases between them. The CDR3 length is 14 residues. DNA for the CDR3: TGCGCCAGCAGCCAAGATCCGGCTAACTATGGCTACACCTTC. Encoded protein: CASSQDPANYGYTF.

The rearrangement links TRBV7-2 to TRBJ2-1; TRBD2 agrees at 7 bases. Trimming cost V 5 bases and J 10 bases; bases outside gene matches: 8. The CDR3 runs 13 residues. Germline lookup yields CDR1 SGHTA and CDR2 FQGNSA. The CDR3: CASSAGLVGEQFF. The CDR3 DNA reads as TGTGCCAGCAGCGCCGGACTAGTCGGCGAGCAGTTCTTC.